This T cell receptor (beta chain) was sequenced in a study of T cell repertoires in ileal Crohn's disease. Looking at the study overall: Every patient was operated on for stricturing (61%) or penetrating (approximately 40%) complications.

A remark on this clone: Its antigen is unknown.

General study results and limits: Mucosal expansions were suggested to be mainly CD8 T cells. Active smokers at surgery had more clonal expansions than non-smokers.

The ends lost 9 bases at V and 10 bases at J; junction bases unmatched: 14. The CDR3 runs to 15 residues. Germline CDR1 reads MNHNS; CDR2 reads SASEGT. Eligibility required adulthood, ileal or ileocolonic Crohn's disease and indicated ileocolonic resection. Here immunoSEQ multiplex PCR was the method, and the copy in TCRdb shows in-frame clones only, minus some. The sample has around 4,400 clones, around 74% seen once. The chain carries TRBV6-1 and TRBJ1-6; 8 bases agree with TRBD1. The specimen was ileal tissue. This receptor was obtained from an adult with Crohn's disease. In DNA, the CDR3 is TGTGCCAGTAGAACAGGGGGAGGGATAGGATCACCCCTCCACTTT. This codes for CASRTGGGIGSPLHF.